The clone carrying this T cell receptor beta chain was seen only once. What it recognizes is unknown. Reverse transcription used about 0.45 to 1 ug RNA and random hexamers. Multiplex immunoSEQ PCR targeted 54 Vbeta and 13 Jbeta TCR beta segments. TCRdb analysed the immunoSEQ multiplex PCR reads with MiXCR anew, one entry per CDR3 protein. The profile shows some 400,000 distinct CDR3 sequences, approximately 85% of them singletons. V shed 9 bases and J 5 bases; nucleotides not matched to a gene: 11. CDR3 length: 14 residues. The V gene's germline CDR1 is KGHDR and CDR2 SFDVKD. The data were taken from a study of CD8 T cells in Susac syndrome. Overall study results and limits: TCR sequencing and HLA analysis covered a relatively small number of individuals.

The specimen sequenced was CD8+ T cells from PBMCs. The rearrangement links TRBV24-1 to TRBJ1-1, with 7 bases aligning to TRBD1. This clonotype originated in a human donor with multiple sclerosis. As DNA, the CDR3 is TGTGCCACCCCGTCTGAAGTGGACAGGACTGAAGCTTTCTTT. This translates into CATPSEVDRTEAFF.